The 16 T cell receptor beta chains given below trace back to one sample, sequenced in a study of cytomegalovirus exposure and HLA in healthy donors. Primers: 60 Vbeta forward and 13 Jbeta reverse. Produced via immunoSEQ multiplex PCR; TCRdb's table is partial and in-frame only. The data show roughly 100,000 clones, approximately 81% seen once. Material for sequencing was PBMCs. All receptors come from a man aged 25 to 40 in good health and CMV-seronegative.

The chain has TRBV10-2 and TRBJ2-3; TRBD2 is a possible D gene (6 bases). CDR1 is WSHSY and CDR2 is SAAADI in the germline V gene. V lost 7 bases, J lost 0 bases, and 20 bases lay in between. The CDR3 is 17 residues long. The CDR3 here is CASTRDRSSGSTDTQYF. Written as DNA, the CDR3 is TGCGCCAGCACCCGAGATCGGAGTAGCGGTAGCACAGATACGCAGTATTTT.

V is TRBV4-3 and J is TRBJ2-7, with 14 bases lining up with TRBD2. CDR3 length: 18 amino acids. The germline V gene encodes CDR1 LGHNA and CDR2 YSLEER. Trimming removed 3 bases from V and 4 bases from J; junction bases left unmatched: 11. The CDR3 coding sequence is TGCGCCAGCAGCCAGGGGGCAGCGGGGACTAGCGGGAGTTACGAGCAGTACTTC. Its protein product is CASSQGAAGTSGSYEQYF.

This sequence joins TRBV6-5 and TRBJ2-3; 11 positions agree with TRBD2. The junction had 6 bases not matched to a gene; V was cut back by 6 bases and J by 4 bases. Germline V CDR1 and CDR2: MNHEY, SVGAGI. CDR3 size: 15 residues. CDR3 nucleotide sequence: TGTGCCAGCAGAGTTAGCGGGAGGGCCCCAGATACGCAGTATTTT. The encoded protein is CASRVSGRAPDTQYF.

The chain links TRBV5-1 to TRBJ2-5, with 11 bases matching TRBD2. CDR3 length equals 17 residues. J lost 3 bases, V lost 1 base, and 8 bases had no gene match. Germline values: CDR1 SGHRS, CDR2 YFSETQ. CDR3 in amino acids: CASSLLQGTSGKETQYF. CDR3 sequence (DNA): TGCGCCAGCAGCTTGTTACAAGGGACTAGCGGAAAAGAGACCCAGTACTTC.

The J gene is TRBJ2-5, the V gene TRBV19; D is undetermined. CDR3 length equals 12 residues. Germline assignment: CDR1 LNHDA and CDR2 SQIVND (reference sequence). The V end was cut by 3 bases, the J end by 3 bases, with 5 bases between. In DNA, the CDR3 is TGTGCCAGTAGTATCCGGGAAGAGACCCAGTACTTC. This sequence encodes CASSIREETQYF.

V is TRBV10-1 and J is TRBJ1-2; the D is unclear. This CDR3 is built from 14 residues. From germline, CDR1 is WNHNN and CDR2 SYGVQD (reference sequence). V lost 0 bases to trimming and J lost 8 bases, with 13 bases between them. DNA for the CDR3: TGCGCCAGCAGTGAGTCGTTAGGGAGTCACGGCTACACCTTC. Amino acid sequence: CASSESLGSHGYTF.

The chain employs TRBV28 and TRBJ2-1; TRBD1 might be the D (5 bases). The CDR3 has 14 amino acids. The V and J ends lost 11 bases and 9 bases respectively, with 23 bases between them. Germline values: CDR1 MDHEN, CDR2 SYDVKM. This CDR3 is CAATAQAPSGEQFF. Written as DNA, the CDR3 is TGTGCCGCGACCGCACAGGCTCCTAGTGGTGAGCAGTTCTTC.

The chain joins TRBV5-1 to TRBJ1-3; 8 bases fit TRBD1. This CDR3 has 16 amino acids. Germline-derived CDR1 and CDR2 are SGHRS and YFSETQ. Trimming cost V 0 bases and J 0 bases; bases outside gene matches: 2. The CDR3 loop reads CASSLGTGTSGNTIYF. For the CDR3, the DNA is TGCGCCAGCAGCTTGGGGACAGGGACCTCTGGAAACACCATATATTTT.

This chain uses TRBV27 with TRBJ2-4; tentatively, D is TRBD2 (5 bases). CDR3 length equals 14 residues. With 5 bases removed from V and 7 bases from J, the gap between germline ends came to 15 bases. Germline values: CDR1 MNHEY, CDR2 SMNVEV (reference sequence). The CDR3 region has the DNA TGTGCCAGCAGTCTGGACTCTTATCGGAACATTCAGTACTTC. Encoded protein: CASSLDSYRNIQYF.

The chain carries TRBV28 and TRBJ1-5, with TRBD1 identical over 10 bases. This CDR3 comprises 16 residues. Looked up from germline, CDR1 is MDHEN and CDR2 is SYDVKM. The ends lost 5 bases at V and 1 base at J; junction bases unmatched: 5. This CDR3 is CASSILTGGSNQPQHF. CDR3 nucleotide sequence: TGTGCCAGCAGTATCTTGACAGGGGGCAGCAATCAGCCCCAGCATTTT.

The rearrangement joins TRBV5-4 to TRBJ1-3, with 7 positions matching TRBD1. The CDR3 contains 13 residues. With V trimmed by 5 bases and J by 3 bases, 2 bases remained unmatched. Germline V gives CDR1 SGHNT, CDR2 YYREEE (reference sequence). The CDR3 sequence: CASRTGNGNTIYF. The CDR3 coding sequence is TGTGCCAGCAGGACAGGGAATGGAAACACCATATATTTT. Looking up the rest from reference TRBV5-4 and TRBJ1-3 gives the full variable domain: ETGVTQSPTHLIKTRGQQVTLRCSSQSGHNTVSWYQQALGQGPQFIFQYYREEENGRGNFPPRFSGLQFPNYSSELNVNALELDDSALYLCASRTGNGNTIYFGEGSWLTVV.

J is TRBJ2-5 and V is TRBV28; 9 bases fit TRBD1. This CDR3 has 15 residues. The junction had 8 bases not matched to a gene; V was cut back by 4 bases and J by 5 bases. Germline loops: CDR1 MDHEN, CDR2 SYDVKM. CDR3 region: CASSYLDRGLETQYF. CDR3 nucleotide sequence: TGTGCCAGCAGTTATCTGGACAGGGGTCTGGAGACCCAGTACTTC.

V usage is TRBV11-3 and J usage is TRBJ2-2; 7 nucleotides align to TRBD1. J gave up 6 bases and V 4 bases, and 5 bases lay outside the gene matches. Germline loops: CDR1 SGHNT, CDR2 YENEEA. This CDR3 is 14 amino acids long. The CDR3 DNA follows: TGTGCCAGCAGCTCCCGGACAGGCCCCGGGGAGCTGTTTTTT. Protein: CASSSRTGPGELFF.

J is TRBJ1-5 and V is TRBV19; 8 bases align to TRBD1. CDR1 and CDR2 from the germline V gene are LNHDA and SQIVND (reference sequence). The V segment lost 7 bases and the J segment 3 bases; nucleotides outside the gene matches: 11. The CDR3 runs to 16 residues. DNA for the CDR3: TGTGCCAGTACCCCTGGACAGGGAAATTTCAATCAGCCCCAGCATTTT. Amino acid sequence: CASTPGQGNFNQPQHF.

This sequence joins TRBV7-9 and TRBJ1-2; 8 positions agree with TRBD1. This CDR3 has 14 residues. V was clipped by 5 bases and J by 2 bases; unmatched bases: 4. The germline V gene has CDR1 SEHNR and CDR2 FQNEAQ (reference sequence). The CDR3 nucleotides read TGTGCCAGCAGCAAGACAGGGGCAAACTATGGCTACACCTTC. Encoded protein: CASSKTGANYGYTF.

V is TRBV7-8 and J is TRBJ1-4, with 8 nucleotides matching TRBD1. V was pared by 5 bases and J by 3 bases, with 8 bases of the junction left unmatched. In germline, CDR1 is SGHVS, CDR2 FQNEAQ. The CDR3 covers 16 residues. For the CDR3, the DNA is TGTGCCAGCAGCCAGGACAGGGTAGTGTCTAATGAAAAACTGTTTTTT. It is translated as CASSQDRVVSNEKLFF.